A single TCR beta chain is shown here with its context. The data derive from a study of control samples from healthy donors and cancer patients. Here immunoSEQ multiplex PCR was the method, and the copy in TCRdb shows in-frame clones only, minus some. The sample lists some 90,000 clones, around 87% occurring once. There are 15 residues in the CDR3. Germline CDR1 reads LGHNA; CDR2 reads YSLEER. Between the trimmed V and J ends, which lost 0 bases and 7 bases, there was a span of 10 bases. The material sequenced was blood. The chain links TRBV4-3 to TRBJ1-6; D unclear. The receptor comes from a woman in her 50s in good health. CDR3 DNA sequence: TGCGCCAGCAGCCAAGAGATCCTGGGGAATTCACCCCTCCACTTT. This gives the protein CASSQEILGNSPLHF.